This entry lists 13 T cell receptor beta chains sequenced from one sample in a study of blood T cell repertoires in COVID-19. The table came from immunoSEQ multiplex PCR; TCRdb's copy has only in-frame clones and leaves some out. The data hold under 150,000 clones, with around four fifths observed a single time. The specimen was peripheral blood. These TCRs come from a woman in her 40s with active or convalescent COVID-19.

The V gene is TRBV4-3, the J gene TRBJ1-1, with a possible D match to TRBD1 (5 bases). This CDR3 is built from 15 residues. The germline V and J ends were trimmed by 2 bases and 5 bases, with 15 bases remaining between them. CDR1 is LGHNA, CDR2 YSLEER, per germline. The CDR3 loop is CASSQLSSGGTEAFF. The CDR3 region has the DNA TGCGCCAGCAGCCAACTCAGCTCCGGGGGGACTGAAGCTTTCTTT.

This clone is a singleton in its sample. The chain uses TRBV5-5 and TRBJ2-3; the D gene is possibly TRBD1 (6 bases). Germline V CDR1 and CDR2: SGHKS, YYEKEE (reference sequence). The CDR3 consists of 14 residues. With 4 bases removed from V and 2 bases from J, the gap between germline ends came to 11 bases. The CDR3 region has the DNA TGTGCCAGCAGCCGTGGGGACAACACAGATACGCAGTATTTT. This gives the protein CASSRGDNTDTQYF.

This sequence joins TRBV9 and TRBJ1-5, with D possibly TRBD1 on 5 matching bases. Trimming cost V 0 bases and J 2 bases, with 12 bases left between them. CDR3 size: 16 residues. Germline V gene sequence: CDR1 SGDLS, CDR2 YYNGEE. The CDR3 DNA reads as TGTGCCAGCAGCGTAGGGCAGGGCTTGGGCAATCAGCCCCAGCATTTT. Translating it yields CASSVGQGLGNQPQHF.

This rearrangement joins TRBV6-5 to TRBJ2-7, with D perhaps matching TRBD2 (6 bases). Trimming cost V 6 bases and J 2 bases, with 17 bases left between them. CDR1 and CDR2 from the germline V gene are MNHEY and SVGAGI. The CDR3 is made up of 15 amino acids. CDR3 loop: CASSRGINIAYEQYF. The CDR3 region has the DNA TGTGCCAGCAGCCGGGGGATAAATATCGCCTACGAGCAGTACTTC.

This clone was observed once. The rearrangement links TRBV28 to TRBJ1-2; weak D call: TRBD1 (5 bases). There are 17 residues in the CDR3. Trimming stripped 8 bases from V and 3 bases from J, with 25 bases between. From germline, CDR1 is MDHEN and CDR2 SYDVKM. The chain's CDR3 is CASRNYLGRGHDYGYTF. Written as DNA, the CDR3 is TGTGCCAGCCGGAATTATTTGGGGCGGGGTCATGACTATGGCTACACCTTC.

In regard to this clone: The junction and the germline gene differ at one end; a read error may be behind it. The genes are TRBV9 and TRBJ2-4; 8 bases agree with TRBD1. This CDR3 is built from 11 residues. Germline CDR1 reads SGDLS; CDR2 reads YYNGEE. DNA for the CDR3: TGTGCCAGCAGCGCGGGACAGGTCCGAAGGTTC. Translated, it gives CASSAGQVRRF.

The CDR3 region is CASSTTGTSQYF. As DNA, the CDR3 is TGTGCCAGCAGTACCACCGGGACTTCGCAGTATTTT. The chain uses TRBV6-5 and TRBJ2-3, with D perhaps TRBD2 (6 bases). Trimming left V 5 bases short and J 10 bases short, with 13 bases between. The germline CDR1 and CDR2 sequences are MNHEY and SVGAGI. This CDR3 comprises 12 residues.

V and J are TRBV19 and TRBJ2-1; D may be TRBD2 (5 bases). Trimming removed 3 bases at V and 0 bases at J, with 15 bases between. The CDR3 is 17 amino acids. Germline values: CDR1 LNHDA, CDR2 SQIVND (reference sequence). The CDR3: CASSILGPGSSYNEQFF. The CDR3 coding sequence is TGTGCCAGTAGTATCCTTGGTCCGGGGAGCTCCTACAATGAGCAGTTCTTC.

The gene calls are TRBV4-1 and TRBJ1-2; D is uncertain. The CDR3 runs 13 residues. Germline assignment: CDR1 MGHRA and CDR2 YSYEKL. The V end lost 0 bases, the J end lost 5 bases, and 7 bases lay between the germline ends. CDR3 sequence: CASSQEAGYGYTF. CDR3 sequence (DNA): TGCGCCAGCAGCCAAGAGGCAGGATATGGCTACACCTTC.

The chain joins TRBV7-2 to TRBJ2-7; a possible D gene is TRBD2 (5 bases). The V end lost 1 base, the J end lost 1 base, and 14 bases lay between the germline ends. The CDR3 covers 16 residues. Germline CDR1 SGHTA, CDR2 FQGNSA. The CDR3 DNA sequence: TGTGCCAGCAGCTTAGACATTAACTCGGGGTCCTACGAGCAGTACTTC. This gives the protein CASSLDINSGSYEQYF. Based on the CDR3 plus reference TRBV7-2 and TRBJ2-7, the full variable domain is GAGVSQSPSNKVTEKGKDVELRCDPISGHTALYWYRQSLGQGLEFLIYFQGNSAPDKSGLPSDRFSAERTGGSVSTLTIQRTQQEDSAVYLCASSLDINSGSYEQYFGPGTRLTVT.

J is TRBJ2-7 and V is TRBV28; D may be TRBD1 (5 bases). Germline lookup yields CDR1 MDHEN and CDR2 SYDVKM. The CDR3 is 14 residues long. Trimming pared 5 bases from V and 2 bases from J, leaving 13 bases between. This CDR3 is CASSLGVLPYEQYF. CDR3 bases: TGTGCCAGCAGTCTAGGGGTTTTACCCTACGAGCAGTACTTC.

CDR3 sequence reads: CSVEVTRAEAFF. The CDR3 DNA is TGCAGCGTTGAAGTGACCCGGGCTGAAGCTTTCTTT. The chain recombines TRBV29-1 with TRBJ1-1; D remains ambiguous. The CDR3 consists of 12 residues. V was cut by 1 base and J by 6 bases, with 9 bases left in between. Germline V gives CDR1 SQVTM, CDR2 ANQGSEA.

The chain couples TRBV29-1 to TRBJ1-1; perhaps TRBD1 as D (6 bases). Germline-derived CDR1 and CDR2 are SQVTM and ANQGSEA. This CDR3 comprises 13 residues. V lost 5 bases to trimming and J lost 0 bases, with 10 bases between them. CDR3 amino acids: CSVYRELNTEAFF. The CDR3 nucleotides are TGCAGCGTTTACAGGGAATTGAACACTGAAGCTTTCTTT.